A single sample gave rise to the 5 T cell receptor beta chains below, sequenced in a study of shared clonotypes between healthy human individuals. Terminally differentiated effector memory CD45RA+ cells were excluded from the naive CD8 cells, which were CD45RO-negative and positively selected for CCR7. TCRdb keeps only in-frame clones here, not all; method: immunoSEQ multiplex PCR. The table includes about 800,000 clones, 96% detected once. The sequenced sample was naive CD8+ T cells sorted from blood. The receptors were gathered from a man aged 25-45 years in good health.

This clone was picked up one time. This chain uses TRBV9 with TRBJ2-7; 9 nucleotides align to TRBD1. Germline CDR1 is SGDLS and CDR2 is YYNGEE. CDR3 length: 14 amino acids. The junction had 4 bases not matched to a gene; V was cut back by 1 base and J by 5 bases. CDR3 residues: CASSVTGGVDEQYF. CDR3 nucleotides: TGTGCCAGCAGCGTAACAGGGGGCGTCGACGAGCAGTACTTC.

The V call is TRBV6-6, the J call TRBJ1-1; D uncertain. Looked up from germline, CDR1 is MNHNY and CDR2 is SVGAGI (reference sequence). The CDR3 totals 13 residues. Deletions cut 8 bases from V and 0 bases from J, with 10 bases between. The CDR3 coding sequence is TGTGCCAGCCGGGTTGCTATGAACACTGAAGCTTTCTTT. Translated, it gives CASRVAMNTEAFF.

V and J are TRBV2 and TRBJ2-1, with D perhaps matching TRBD1 (5 bases). Trimming took off 6 bases at V and 5 bases at J, with 14 bases between the two ends. The germline V gene has CDR1 SNHLY and CDR2 FYNNEI. CDR3 size: 14 residues. The CDR3 coding sequence is TGTGCCAGCAGGTATCCGGACACTCACAATGAGCAGTTCTTC. Protein: CASRYPDTHNEQFF. Using reference TRBV2 and TRBJ2-1 for the parts outside the CDR3, the full variable domain is EPEVTQTPSHQVTQMGQEVILRCVPISNHLYFYWYRQILGQKVEFLVSFYNNEISEKSEIFDDQFSVERPDGSNFTLKIRSTKLEDSAMYFCASRYPDTHNEQFFGPGTRLTVL.

The V and J genes are TRBV7-8 and TRBJ2-7; D gene unclear. CDR1 is SGHVS, CDR2 FQNEAQ, per germline. Trimming took off 2 bases at V and 6 bases at J, with 20 bases between the two ends. The CDR3 has 16 residues. Here the CDR3 reads CASSLFYLADPREQYF. The CDR3 DNA follows: TGTGCCAGCAGCTTATTCTATTTGGCGGACCCTCGCGAGCAGTACTTC.

The J gene is TRBJ2-1, the V gene TRBV29-1; tentative D call: TRBD2 (6 bases). Germline CDR1 and CDR2: SQVTM and ANQGSEA. The CDR3 has 11 residues. The V end was cut by 2 bases, the J end by 9 bases, with 8 bases between. CDR3: CSVEIAVEQFF. As DNA, the CDR3 is TGCAGCGTTGAAATAGCGGTTGAGCAGTTCTTC.